What follows describes a single T cell receptor beta chain. Its specificity is unknown. The data stem from a study of cytomegalovirus exposure and HLA in healthy donors. Broader study findings: When analyzed later, a missense DCLRE1C variant was found to be linked to TCR beta V- and J-gene trimming. According to the study, around 180 TCR beta chains were cytomegalovirus-associated. Donors belonging to an Asian-associated ancestry cluster reportedly showed fewer N-insertions in productive TCRs than the roughly 670-donor mean, according to what a later analysis found.

Donors consisted of healthy bone marrow donors. Primers included in the PCR were 60 Vbeta and 13 Jbeta primers. Assay used: immunoSEQ multiplex PCR; TCRdb lists only in-frame clones, some missing. The repertoire holds tens of thousands of clones, with roughly 80% as singletons. Germline V CDR1 and CDR2: SEHNR, FQNEAQ (reference sequence). The germline V and J ends were trimmed by 5 bases and 8 bases, with 19 bases remaining between them. The CDR3 is 15 amino acids. The rearrangement uses TRBV7-9 and TRBJ2-1; the D gene is possibly TRBD1 (6 bases). The sequencing input was PBMCs. The sequence was obtained from a man aged 50-59 years in good health and CMV-seropositive. The CDR3 nucleotides read TGTGCCAGCAGCAAAGGGGGATCCTCAACGTATGAGCAGTTCTTC. Protein: CASSKGGSSTYEQFF.